These T cell receptor beta chains were read from a single sample in a study of cytomegalovirus exposure and HLA in healthy donors. Method: immunoSEQ multiplex PCR; TCRdb's copy keeps in-frame clones and lacks some. The data hold approximately 100,000 clones, with approximately 80% observed a single time. The sample consisted of PBMCs. The receptor source for this set is a woman aged 40 to 55 in good health and CMV-seropositive. The CDR3 runs from the conserved cysteine through the conserved F or W. Each record gives: V gene, clone size, J gene, D gene, CDR3 protein, CDR3 DNA. The D gene is left open where the match is weak. Only part of the rows carry a size: once, few, many, or a class if the clone is expanded.

TRBV18,NA,TRBJ1-1,TRBD1,CASSPPTGGAFF,TGTGCCAGCTCACCCCCCACAGGGGGCGCTTTCTTT
TRBV7-2,NA,TRBJ2-3,TRBD2,CASSFGLAGGRIDTQYF,TGTGCCAGCAGCTTCGGACTAGCGGGGGGGCGGATAGATACGCAGTATTTT
TRBV2,NA,TRBJ2-3,NA,CASSPGGVGTDTQYF,TGTGCCAGCAGCCCGGGTGGAGTAGGAACAGATACGCAGTATTTT
TRBV6-6,once,TRBJ2-3,NA,CASSSSTDTQYF,TGTGCCAGCAGCAGTAGCACAGATACGCAGTATTTT
TRBV27,NA,TRBJ1-1,NA,CASSLEGHEAFF,TGTGCCAGCAGTTTAGAGGGCCACGAAGCTTTCTTT
TRBV5-1,NA,TRBJ1-1,TRBD1,CARNKQGLSRTEAFF,TGCGCCAGAAATAAACAGGGGTTAAGTAGGACTGAAGCTTTCTTT
TRBV5-1,NA,TRBJ1-4,NA,CASSLGTGSNEKLFF,TGCGCCAGCAGCTTGGGTACAGGGTCCAATGAAAAACTGTTTTTT
TRBV27,NA,TRBJ1-5,TRBD1,CASSPGTGGNQPQHF,TGTGCCAGCAGTCCCGGGACAGGGGGCAATCAGCCCCAGCATTTT
TRBV5-6,NA,TRBJ1-6,NA,CASSPRPGSSYNSPLHF,TGTGCCAGCAGCCCCCGCCCCGGGAGCTCCTATAATTCACCCCTCCACTTT
TRBV6-1,once,TRBJ1-2,NA,CASIRVGSYGYTF,TGTGCCAGCATAAGGGTGGGGAGCTATGGCTACACCTTC
TRBV11-2,NA,TRBJ1-1,TRBD1,CASNSGQVSVNTEAFF,TGTGCCAGCAACTCCGGACAGGTCAGCGTGAACACTGAAGCTTTCTTT
TRBV5-1,NA,TRBJ2-5,TRBD2,CASSLVASGKETQYF,TGCGCCAGCAGCTTGGTAGCTAGCGGGAAAGAGACCCAGTACTTC
TRBV6-1,NA,TRBJ2-1,TRBD2,CASIELAGGRNEQFF,TGTGCCAGCATCGAACTAGCGGGGGGTAGGAATGAGCAGTTCTTC
TRBV5-1,few,TRBJ2-2,TRBD2,CASSRGGGDSNTGELFF,TGCGCCAGCAGCCGAGGCGGGGGGGATTCGAACACCGGGGAGCTGTTTTTT
TRBV5-1,NA,TRBJ1-2,TRBD1,CASSSQGQANYGYTF,TGCGCCAGCAGCTCCCAAGGACAGGCCAACTATGGCTACACCTTC
TRBV27,NA,TRBJ1-1,TRBD1,CASRGRDRATEAFF,TGTGCCAGCAGGGGGAGGGACAGGGCAACTGAAGCTTTCTTT
TRBV7-9,NA,TRBJ1-5,NA,CASSLETPGRWNSNQPQHF,TGTGCCAGCAGCTTAGAAACGCCAGGAAGGTGGAATAGCAATCAGCCCCAGCATTTT
TRBV12-5,NA,TRBJ1-5,NA,CASGLAGGVNQPQHF,TGTGCTAGTGGTTTGGCCGGCGGAGTGAATCAGCCCCAGCATTTT
TRBV7-9,NA,TRBJ1-5,TRBD1,CASSSRTGWAPQHF,TGTGCCAGCAGCTCCCGGACAGGGTGGGCGCCCCAGCATTTT
TRBV7-9,NA,TRBJ1-6,TRBD1,CASSLGGTGMYNSPLHF,TGTGCCAGCAGCCTAGGGGGGACAGGGATGTATAATTCACCCCTCCACTTT
TRBV7-8,NA,TRBJ2-3,TRBD2,CASSPLSGGAMDTQYF,TGTGCCAGCAGCCCGCTGAGCGGGGGGGCCATGGATACGCAGTATTTT
TRBV6-6,NA,TRBJ1-2,NA,CASSYSGQLTGYTF,TGTGCCAGCAGTTACTCAGGACAGTTGACTGGCTACACCTTC
TRBV5-1,once,TRBJ1-3,TRBD1,CASSQRTGENTIYF,TGCGCCAGCAGCCAAAGGACAGGGGAAAACACCATATATTTT
TRBV2,few,TRBJ1-5,TRBD1,CASREEGARNQPQHF,TGTGCCAGCAGGGAGGAGGGGGCGCGGAATCAGCCCCAGCATTTT
TRBV18,NA,TRBJ1-1,TRBD1,CASSPGTGALGTEAFF,TGTGCCAGCTCACCCGGGACAGGGGCCCTGGGGACTGAAGCTTTCTTT
TRBV6-1,many,TRBJ1-3,TRBD1,CASGGTGLNTIYF,TGTGCCAGCGGGGGGACAGGGTTAAACACCATATATTTT
TRBV6-1,NA,TRBJ2-6,NA,CASSAGNSGANVLTF,TGTGCCAGCAGTGCAGGGAACTCTGGGGCCAACGTCCTGACTTTC
TRBV6-5,NA,TRBJ1-4,NA,CASSYRQRGEKLFF,TGTGCCAGCAGTTACCGCCAGCGGGGGGAAAAACTGTTTTTT
TRBV15,NA,TRBJ1-1,TRBD1,CATSRGRGQGNTEAFF,TGTGCCACCAGCAGGGGCCGGGGACAGGGGAACACTGAAGCTTTCTTT
TRBV4-1,NA,TRBJ1-1,NA,CASSQEKRGRGYTEAFF,TGCGCCAGCAGCCAAGAGAAAAGGGGACGGGGGTACACTGAAGCTTTCTTT
TRBV25-1,NA,TRBJ2-5,NA,CASSETGGQETQYF,TGTGCCAGCAGTGAAACCGGCGGACAAGAGACCCAGTACTTC
TRBV18,NA,TRBJ1-6,NA,CASSRDLPNSSPLHF,TGTGCCAGCTCCCGCGACCTTCCGAACAGTTCACCCCTCCACTTT
TRBV15,NA,TRBJ2-7,NA,CATSRDHYEQYF,TGTGCCACCAGCAGAGATCACTACGAGCAGTACTTC
TRBV5-4,NA,TRBJ1-1,TRBD1,CASSSSDRQAFF,TGTGCCAGCAGCTCGTCGGACAGGCAAGCTTTCTTT
TRBV6-1,NA,TRBJ2-3,NA,CASRFGWETQYF,TGTGCCAGCAGATTTGGTTGGGAGACGCAGTATTTT
TRBV7-9,NA,TRBJ1-5,NA,CASSSTGPLQPQHF,TGTGCCAGCAGCTCCACAGGGCCTCTTCAGCCCCAGCATTTT
TRBV5-1,NA,TRBJ2-7,NA,CASSLSSGIAAEQYF,TGCGCCAGCAGCTTGTCTTCGGGGATTGCCGCCGAGCAGTACTTC
TRBV30,NA,TRBJ1-2,NA,CAWSLGPGLGYTF,TGTGCCTGGAGTCTAGGTCCAGGGCTTGGCTACACCTTC
TRBV5-1,NA,TRBJ2-4,NA,CASSSGKDIQYF,TGCGCCAGCAGTTCAGGGAAGGACATTCAGTACTTC
TRBV9,NA,TRBJ1-1,NA,CASSVGHLTEAFF,TGTGCCAGCAGCGTAGGACACCTCACTGAAGCTTTCTTT
TRBV7-9,NA,TRBJ2-7,TRBD2,CASSPVGGRLAGGWEQYF,TGTGCCAGCAGCCCGGTCGGGGGTCGACTAGCGGGGGGGTGGGAGCAGTACTTC
TRBV30,NA,TRBJ1-2,TRBD1,CAWSVGGGGGNYGYTF,TGTGCCTGGAGTGTTGGAGGGGGCGGCGGGAACTATGGCTACACCTTC
TRBV6-5,many,TRBJ1-2,NA,CASSYSTKGGFYGYTF,TGTGCCAGCAGTTACTCCACGAAGGGGGGGTTCTATGGCTACACCTTC
TRBV7-6,NA,TRBJ2-3,NA,CASSLDPSTDTQYF,TGTGCCAGCAGCCTAGATCCTAGCACAGATACGCAGTATTTT